What follows describes a single T cell receptor beta chain. The data stem from a study of T-cell memory formation after mild COVID-19. Germline V lookup: CDR1 LGHNA, CDR2 YNFKEQ. This CDR3 contains 15 residues. V was trimmed by 1 base and J by 3 bases, leaving 10 bases between them. TCRdb reanalysed the 5' RACE reads using MiXCR and keeps one entry per CDR3 protein. The sample has about 160,000 distinct CDR3 sequences; roughly 28% are singletons. Sequencing was done on a sample of PBMCs or a T cell subset sorted from them (not recorded which). The chain employs TRBV4-2 and TRBJ2-1; maybe TRBD2 (5 bases). This TCR was recovered from an adult woman who had mild COVID-19 (a few samples of this study predate the infection). Cell type and time point are not known. The CDR3 loop reads CASSQVGEYYNEQFF. The CDR3, as DNA: TGTGCCAGCAGCCAAGTCGGGGAATACTACAATGAGCAGTTCTTC.